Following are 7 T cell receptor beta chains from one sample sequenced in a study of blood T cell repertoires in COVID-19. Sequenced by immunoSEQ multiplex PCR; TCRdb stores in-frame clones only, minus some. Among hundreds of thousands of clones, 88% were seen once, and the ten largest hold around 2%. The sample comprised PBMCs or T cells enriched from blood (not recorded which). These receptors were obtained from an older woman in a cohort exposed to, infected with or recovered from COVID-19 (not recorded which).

The CDR3 is CASSLSDTQYF. As DNA, the CDR3 is TGTGCCAGCAGTCTTAGCGATACGCAGTATTTT. The V gene is TRBV28, the J gene TRBJ2-3; D gene unclear. The length of the CDR3 is 11 residues. Looked up from germline, CDR1 is MDHEN and CDR2 is SYDVKM. V lost 5 bases to trimming and J lost 6 bases, with 6 bases between them.

The CDR3 sequence is CASSLEGSYNEQFF. CDR3 DNA: TGTGCCAGCAGTCTAGAAGGCTCCTACAATGAGCAGTTCTTC. The chain is built from TRBV27 and TRBJ2-1, with no clear D. Germline V gene lookup returns CDR1 MNHEY and CDR2 SMNVEV (reference sequence). The CDR3 runs to 14 residues. Trimming removed 5 bases at V and 0 bases at J, with 8 bases between.

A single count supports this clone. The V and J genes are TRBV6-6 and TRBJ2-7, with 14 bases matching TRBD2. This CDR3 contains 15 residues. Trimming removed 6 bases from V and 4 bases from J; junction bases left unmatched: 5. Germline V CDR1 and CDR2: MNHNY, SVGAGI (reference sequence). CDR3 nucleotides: TGTGCCAGCAGACCCGGGACTAGCGGGAGATACGAGCAGTACTTC. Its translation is CASRPGTSGRYEQYF.

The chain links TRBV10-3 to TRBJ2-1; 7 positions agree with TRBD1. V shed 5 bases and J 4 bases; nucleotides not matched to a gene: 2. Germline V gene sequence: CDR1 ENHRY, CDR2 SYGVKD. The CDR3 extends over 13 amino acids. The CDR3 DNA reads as TGTGCCATCAGTTCAGGGGGTTACAATGAGCAGTTCTTC. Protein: CAISSGGYNEQFF.

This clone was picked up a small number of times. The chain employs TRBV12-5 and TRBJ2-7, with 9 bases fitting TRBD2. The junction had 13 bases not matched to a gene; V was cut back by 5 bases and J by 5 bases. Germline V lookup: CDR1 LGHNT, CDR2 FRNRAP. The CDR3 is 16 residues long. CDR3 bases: TGTGCTAGTGGTCTGTCCCTCGGCGGGAGGGTTAACGAGCAGTACTTC. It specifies CASGLSLGGRVNEQYF.

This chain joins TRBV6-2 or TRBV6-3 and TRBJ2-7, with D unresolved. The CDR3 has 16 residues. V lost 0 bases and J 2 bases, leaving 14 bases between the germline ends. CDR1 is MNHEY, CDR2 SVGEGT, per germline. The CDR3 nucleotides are TGTGCCAGCAGTTACTCCGGGTCCACGAATACCTACGAGCAGTACTTC. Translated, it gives CASSYSGSTNTYEQYF.

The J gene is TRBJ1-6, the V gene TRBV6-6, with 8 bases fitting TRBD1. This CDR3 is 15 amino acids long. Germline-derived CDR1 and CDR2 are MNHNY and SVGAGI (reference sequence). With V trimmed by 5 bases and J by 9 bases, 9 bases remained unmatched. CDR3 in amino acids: CASSPGQGLGSPLHF. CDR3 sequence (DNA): TGTGCCAGCAGTCCCGGACAGGGTTTGGGTTCACCCCTCCACTTT.